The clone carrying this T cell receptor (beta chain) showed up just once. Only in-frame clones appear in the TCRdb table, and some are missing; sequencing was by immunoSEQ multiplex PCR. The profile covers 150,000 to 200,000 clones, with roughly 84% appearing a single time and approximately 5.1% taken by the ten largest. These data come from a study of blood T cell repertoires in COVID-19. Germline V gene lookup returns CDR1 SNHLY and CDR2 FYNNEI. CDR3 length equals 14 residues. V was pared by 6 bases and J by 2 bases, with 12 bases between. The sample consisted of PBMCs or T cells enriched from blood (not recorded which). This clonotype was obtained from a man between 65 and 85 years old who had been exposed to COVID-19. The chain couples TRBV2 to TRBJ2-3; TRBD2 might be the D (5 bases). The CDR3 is CASRETSNTDTQYF. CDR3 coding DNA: TGTGCCAGCAGGGAAACTAGTAACACAGATACGCAGTATTTT. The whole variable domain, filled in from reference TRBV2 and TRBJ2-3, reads EPEVTQTPSHQVTQMGQEVILRCVPISNHLYFYWYRQILGQKVEFLVSFYNNEISEKSEIFDDQFSVERPDGSNFTLKIRSTKLEDSAMYFCASRETSNTDTQYFGPGTRLTVL.